The rows below give T cell receptor beta chains drawn from one sample of a study of shared clonotypes between healthy human individuals. This table comes from immunoSEQ multiplex PCR, and its TCRdb copy is limited to in-frame clones, with some not included. The profile shows about 1 million clones, 70% to 80% of them singletons. Sequenced: memory CD4+ T cells sorted from blood. The receptors were gathered from a man aged 18 to 30 in good health. Each CDR3 is given with its conserved first and last residue. Fields, in order: D gene, J gene, clone size, V gene, CDR3 DNA, CDR3 protein. A D gene is named only where the DNA matches it firmly. For some rows the clone size is stated as once, few or many, or as a class when expanded; others skip it.

NA | TRBJ1-4 | NA | TRBV30 | TGTGCCTGGAGTTACGGGGTGTGGGGGAGAGGTGAAAAACTGTTTTTT | CAWSYGVWGRGEKLFF
TRBD1 | TRBJ1-6 | NA | TRBV5-4 | TGTGCCAGCAGCCCAGGGGGGGGCTCCTATAATTCACCCCTCCACTTT | CASSPGGGSYNSPLHF
TRBD2 | TRBJ2-1 | NA | TRBV29-1 | TGCAGCGTTGAAGTCCGGCGGGAGGGTACCTACAATGAGCAGTTCTTC | CSVEVRREGTYNEQFF
NA | TRBJ2-2 | once | TRBV27 | TGTGCCAGCAGTTTATCGGGTAGGGCGGCCGGGGAGCTGTTTTTT | CASSLSGRAAGELFF
NA | TRBJ2-7 | many | TRBV18 | TGTGCCAGCTCACCAAGCAGGACACTTTACGAGCAGTACTTC | CASSPSRTLYEQYF
NA | TRBJ2-7 | NA | TRBV18 | TGTGCCAGCTCGCCCGACAGGAGCTCCTACGAGCAGTACTTC | CASSPDRSSYEQYF
NA | TRBJ1-4 | NA | TRBV6-5 | TGTGCCAGCACCCGGCTGGGGCATGAAAAACTGTTTTTT | CASTRLGHEKLFF
TRBD1 | TRBJ1-2 | NA | TRBV27 | TGTGCCAGCAGTTTCAACAGGGGGGACTCTGGCTACACCTTC | CASSFNRGDSGYTF
NA | TRBJ2-2 | NA | TRBV6-1 | TGTGCCAGCAGATTCCGACAGGCGAACACCGGGGAGCTGTTTTTT | CASRFRQANTGELFF
NA | TRBJ1-6 | NA | TRBV5-1 | TGCGCCAGCAGCCAGGACACGTTCCGGAATAATTCACCCCTCCACTTT | CASSQDTFRNNSPLHF
NA | TRBJ1-6 | NA | TRBV12-1 | TGTGCCACCCGTTTTATTGACCCTTCGGGACAGGTCAATTCACCCCTCCACTTT | CATRFIDPSGQVNSPLHF
NA | TRBJ1-1 | NA | TRBV6-6 | TGTGCCAGCAACAAGCCAATGAACACTGAAGCTTTCTTT | CASNKPMNTEAFF
TRBD1 | TRBJ1-1 | NA | TRBV6-6 | TGTGCCAGCAGCTCGGACAGGCGGGGGTCTGAAGCTTTCTTT | CASSSDRRGSEAFF
NA | TRBJ1-2 | NA | TRBV7-2 | TGTGCCAGCAGCTTAGGCCGGTGGGGGGGTGGCTACACCTTC | CASSLGRWGGGYTF
TRBD1 | TRBJ1-1 | once | TRBV30 | TGTGCCTGGAGGCTTGACAGGGATACTGAAGCTTTCTTT | CAWRLDRDTEAFF
NA | TRBJ1-5 | NA | TRBV19 | TGTGCCAGTAGTACAGGGATGAGTCAGCCCCAGCATTTT | CASSTGMSQPQHF
TRBD2 | TRBJ2-3 | NA | TRBV5-1 | TGCGCCAGCAGCCCTTTCGGGGGGAGGGATACGCAGTATTTT | CASSPFGGRDTQYF
NA | TRBJ1-3 | NA | TRBV5-1 | TGCGCCAGCAGCTTGGCGGGGCCTGGACAGAGCTCTGGAAACACCATATATTTT | CASSLAGPGQSSGNTIYF
NA | TRBJ2-6 | few | TRBV2 | TGTGCCAGCAGTGTTTCTTCTGGGGCCAACGTCCTGACTTTC | CASSVSSGANVLTF
NA | TRBJ1-1 | NA | TRBV7-2 | TGTGCCAGCAGCGGCTCCGAAGGGTCGGGAACTGAAGCTTTCTTT | CASSGSEGSGTEAFF
NA | TRBJ1-2 | few | TRBV5-1 | TGCGCCAGCAGCTTGGGGGGCGCAGGCTATGGCTACACCTTC | CASSLGGAGYGYTF
NA | TRBJ2-7 | NA | TRBV19 | TGTGCCAGTAGTAGCGGGGGACACTACGAGCAGTACTTC | CASSSGGHYEQYF
NA | TRBJ2-7 | NA | TRBV6-6 | TGTGCCAGCAGTTACTCGCGGGGCCCAGAGCAGTACTTC | CASSYSRGPEQYF
TRBD1 | TRBJ2-7 | NA | TRBV11-2 | TGTGCCAGCAGCCCGGACAGGATGGGCGAGCAGTACTTC | CASSPDRMGEQYF
TRBD2 | TRBJ2-2 | NA | TRBV11-2 | TGTGCCAGCAGCCTCACTAGCGTTACTTCCGGGGAGCTGTTTTTT | CASSLTSVTSGELFF
TRBD2 | TRBJ2-7 | once | TRBV2 | TGTGCCAGCAGTGCGGAAGCGGGGGGAACCTACGAGCAGTACTTC | CASSAEAGGTYEQYF
NA | TRBJ1-4 | NA | TRBV5-4 | TGTGCCAGCAGCTTCCAACACAGGGAGAAGGCAACTAATGAAAAACTGTTTTTT | CASSFQHREKATNEKLFF
TRBD2 | TRBJ2-3 | NA | TRBV10-2 | TGCGCCAGCAGTGAGCCCCCCCGACTAGCGGGTACCCCAGATACGCAGTATTTT | CASSEPPRLAGTPDTQYF
TRBD2 | TRBJ2-3 | NA | TRBV10-3 | TGTGCCATCAGCCCGGGACTAGCGGGGGGGATAGATACGCAGTATTTT | CAISPGLAGGIDTQYF
TRBD1 | TRBJ1-2 | NA | TRBV6-1 | TGTGCCAGCAGTGAGCTCAGGGGGTACGCGTACTATGGCTACACCTTC | CASSELRGYAYYGYTF
NA | TRBJ2-3 | NA | TRBV5-4 | TGTGCCAGCAGCCACGATCAAACTAGCACAGATACGCAGTATTTT | CASSHDQTSTDTQYF
NA | TRBJ1-2 | NA | TRBV6-5 | TGTGCCAGCAGTTCTGACAGAGCGGGGGGCTACACCTTC | CASSSDRAGGYTF
NA | TRBJ2-3 | NA | TRBV27 | TGTGCCAGCAGTTTATCCAGGAGGGACAGAGATACGCAGTATTTT | CASSLSRRDRDTQYF
NA | TRBJ2-7 | NA | TRBV30 | TGTGCCTGTCGACAGGATAACTACGAGCAGTACTTC | CACRQDNYEQYF
NA | TRBJ1-1 | NA | TRBV6-6 | TGTGCCAGCAGCCCCTTGGGGTACGGCACTGAAGCTTTCTTT | CASSPLGYGTEAFF
NA | TRBJ2-4 | NA | TRBV7-9 | TGTGCCAGCAGCTTTACTACAGTAGCCAAAAACATTCAGTACTTC | CASSFTTVAKNIQYF
NA | TRBJ2-3 | NA | TRBV6-4 | TGTGCCAGCAGTGACTCCGGGGCAGGGCACGCAGATACGCAGTATTTT | CASSDSGAGHADTQYF
NA | TRBJ1-4 | few | TRBV2 | TGTGCCAGCAGCGCTACACGCTCAACTAATGAAAAACTGTTTTTT | CASSATRSTNEKLFF
NA | TRBJ2-5 | NA | TRBV5-6 | TGTGCCAGCAGCTTAAAGGACTCCCAAGAGACCCAGTACTTC | CASSLKDSQETQYF
TRBD2 | TRBJ2-7 | NA | TRBV2 | TGTGCCAGCAGTGAACGGGCGGGAGGCCCTGTCGAGCAGTACTTC | CASSERAGGPVEQYF
TRBD2 | TRBJ2-1 | NA | TRBV9 | TGTGCCAGCAGCGTAATTAGCGGGAGGGAGCAGTTCTTC | CASSVISGREQFF
NA | TRBJ2-6 | few | TRBV10-1 | TGCGCCACCTCGGATGGAACCAACGTCCTGACTTTC | CATSDGTNVLTF
TRBD1 | TRBJ1-2 | few | TRBV2 | TGTGCCAGCAGATCGACAGGGGGCGCGAGTGGCTACACCTTC | CASRSTGGASGYTF
NA | TRBJ1-2 | NA | TRBV18 | TGTGCCAGCTCCGACTTCTTATATGGCTACACCTTC | CASSDFLYGYTF
TRBD1 | TRBJ2-7 | few | TRBV4-1 | TGCGCCAGCAGTATGACAGGGAACGAGCAGTACTTC | CASSMTGNEQYF
TRBD1 | TRBJ1-5 | NA | TRBV7-8 | TGTGCCAGCAGCGTAGACGGACAGGGCGATCAGCCCCAGCATTTT | CASSVDGQGDQPQHF